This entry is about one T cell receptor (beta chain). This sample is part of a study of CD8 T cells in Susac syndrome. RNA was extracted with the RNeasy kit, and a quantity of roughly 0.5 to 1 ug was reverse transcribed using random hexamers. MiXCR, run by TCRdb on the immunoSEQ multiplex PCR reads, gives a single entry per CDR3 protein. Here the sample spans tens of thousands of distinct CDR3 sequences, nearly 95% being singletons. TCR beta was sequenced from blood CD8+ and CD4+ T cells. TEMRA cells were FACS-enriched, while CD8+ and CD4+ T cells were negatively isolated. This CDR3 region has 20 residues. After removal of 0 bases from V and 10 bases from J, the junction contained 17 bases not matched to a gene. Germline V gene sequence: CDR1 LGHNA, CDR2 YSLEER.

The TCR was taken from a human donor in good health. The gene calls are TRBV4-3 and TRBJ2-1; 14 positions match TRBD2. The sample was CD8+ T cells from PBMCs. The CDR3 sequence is CASSQEYLGRTSGRKKEQFF. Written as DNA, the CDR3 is TGCGCCAGCAGCCAAGAATATTTGGGAAGGACTAGCGGGAGGAAAAAGGAGCAGTTCTTC.